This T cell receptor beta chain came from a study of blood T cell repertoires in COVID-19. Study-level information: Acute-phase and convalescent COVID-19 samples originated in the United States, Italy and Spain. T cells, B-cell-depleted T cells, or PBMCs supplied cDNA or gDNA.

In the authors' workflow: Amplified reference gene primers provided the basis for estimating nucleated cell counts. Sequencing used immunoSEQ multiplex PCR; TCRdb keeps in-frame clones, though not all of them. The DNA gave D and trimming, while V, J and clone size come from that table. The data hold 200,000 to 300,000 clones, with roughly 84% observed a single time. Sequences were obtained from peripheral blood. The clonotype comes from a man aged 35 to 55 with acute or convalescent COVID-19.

In DNA, the CDR3 is TGTGCCAGCAGTTACGACAGGGACCCCTATGGCTACACCTTC. Translation: CASSYDRDPYGYTF. This chain links TRBV2 with TRBJ1-2; 7 bases agree with TRBD1. This CDR3 comprises 14 residues. V dropped 5 bases and J dropped 4; count of bases not matched to a gene: 7. CDR1 and CDR2 (germline): SNHLY, FYNNEI.